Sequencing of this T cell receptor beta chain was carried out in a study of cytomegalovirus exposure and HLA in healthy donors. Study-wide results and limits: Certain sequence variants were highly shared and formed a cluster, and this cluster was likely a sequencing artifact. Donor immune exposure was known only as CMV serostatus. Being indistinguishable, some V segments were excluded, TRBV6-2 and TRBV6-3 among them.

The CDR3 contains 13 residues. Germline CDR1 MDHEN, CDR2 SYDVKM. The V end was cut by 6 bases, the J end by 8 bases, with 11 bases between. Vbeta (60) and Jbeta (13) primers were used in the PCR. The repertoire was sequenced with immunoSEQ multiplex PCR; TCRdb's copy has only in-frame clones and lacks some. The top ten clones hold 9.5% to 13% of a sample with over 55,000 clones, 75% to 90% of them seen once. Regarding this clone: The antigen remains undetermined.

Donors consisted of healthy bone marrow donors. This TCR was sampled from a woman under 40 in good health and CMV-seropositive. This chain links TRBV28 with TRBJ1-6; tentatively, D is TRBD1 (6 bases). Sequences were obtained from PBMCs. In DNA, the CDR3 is TGTGCCAGCAGCACATACAGGGATTCACCCCTCCACTTT. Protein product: CASSTYRDSPLHF.